The next 32 T cell receptor beta chains were all read from a single sample in a study of T cell repertoires in cytomegalovirus infection. TCRdb independently ran MiXCR on the reads; one entry per CDR3 protein. The table lists roughly 100,000 distinct CDR3 sequences, approximately 15% of them singletons, with less than 10% in the top ten. Material: PBMCs. The receptors were gathered from a human donor in good health (CMV status not recorded). Some clones in this sample may be carry-over from other donors' samples.

The sample holds many counts of this clonotype. The V and J genes are TRBV7-2 and TRBJ1-1; D gene uncertain. Trimming took off 5 bases at V and 0 bases at J, with 10 bases between the two ends. CDR1 and CDR2 (germline): SGHTA, FQGNSA. This CDR3 is 14 amino acids long. The CDR3 DNA reads TGTGCCAGCAGCCGCGGACGGCTGAACACTGAAGCTTTCTTT. This codes for CASSRGRLNTEAFF.

This chain connects TRBV2 to TRBJ2-4; TRBD2 is a possible D gene (6 bases). V shed 6 bases and J shed 0 bases, with 12 bases lying between them. The CDR3 has 15 residues. The germline V gene has CDR1 SNHLY and CDR2 FYNNEI. The CDR3 sequence: CASRKGGLAKNIQYF. In nucleotides, the CDR3 is TGTGCCAGCAGGAAGGGAGGACTAGCCAAAAACATTCAGTACTTC.

V and J are TRBV10-3 and TRBJ2-4; D possibly uses TRBD1 or TRBD2 (5 bases each). The CDR3 length is 15 residues. V was trimmed by 3 bases and J by 1 base, leaving 10 bases between them. Germline V gene lookup returns CDR1 ENHRY and CDR2 SYGVKD. CDR3 DNA: TGTGCCATCAGTGACTTGGGGGTTGCCAAAAACATTCAGTACTTC. It is translated as CAISDLGVAKNIQYF.

In its sample, this clonotype was seen a few times. The V and J genes are TRBV7-2 and TRBJ2-5; 7 positions match TRBD2. Losses at the gene ends were 5 bases for V and 5 bases for J; bases not matched to a gene: 8. Germline CDR1 reads SGHTA; CDR2 reads FQGNSA. The CDR3 length is 14 residues. The CDR3: CASSRTRISETQYF. The CDR3 DNA reads as TGTGCCAGCAGCAGGACTAGAATTTCTGAGACCCAGTACTTC. Together with reference TRBV7-2 and TRBJ2-5, the CDR3 gives the full variable domain: GAGVSQSPSNKVTEKGKDVELRCDPISGHTALYWYRQSLGQGLEFLIYFQGNSAPDKSGLPSDRFSAERTGGSVSTLTIQRTQQEDSAVYLCASSRTRISETQYFGPGTRLLVL.

The chain links TRBV29-1 to TRBJ2-7; D gene unclear. Trimming cost V 2 bases and J 4 bases, with 15 bases left between them. The CDR3 runs 14 residues. Looked up from germline, CDR1 is SQVTM and CDR2 is ANQGSEA. As DNA, the CDR3 is TGCAGCGTTGAATTGGGCAGGTCGAGTTACGAGCAGTACTTC. Translated: CSVELGRSSYEQYF.

This sequence joins TRBV5-4 and TRBJ2-5, with TRBD2 matching 7 bases. Germline V gene sequence: CDR1 SGHNT, CDR2 YYREEE (reference sequence). Trimming cost V 4 bases and J 1 base; bases outside gene matches: 4. This CDR3 has 14 residues. The CDR3 bases are TGTGCCAGCAGCCGATGGACTAGCCAAGAGACCCAGTACTTC. Residues: CASSRWTSQETQYF. Full variable domain (rest looked up from reference TRBV5-4 and TRBJ2-5): ETGVTQSPTHLIKTRGQQVTLRCSSQSGHNTVSWYQQALGQGPQFIFQYYREEENGRGNFPPRFSGLQFPNYSSELNVNALELDDSALYLCASSRWTSQETQYFGPGTRLLVL.

This clonotype was found many times. The chain employs TRBV7-2 and TRBJ2-2, with D hard to call. The CDR3 extends over 13 amino acids. The germline V and J ends were trimmed by 4 bases and 7 bases, with 10 bases remaining between them. The germline V gene has CDR1 SGHTA and CDR2 FQGNSA. In DNA, the CDR3 is TGTGCCAGCAGCTGGCAGTCCGGCGGGGAGCTGTTTTTT. It yields the protein CASSWQSGGELFF.

This clonotype has at least ten counts. This chain links TRBV6-2 or TRBV6-3 with TRBJ2-5; 7 positions match TRBD2. Germline V CDR1 and CDR2: MNHEY, SVGEGT. V dropped 5 bases and J dropped 3; count of bases not matched to a gene: 9. The CDR3 length is 15 residues. Here the CDR3 DNA reads TGTGCCAGCAGTGGGCTCGGGACTATAGAAGAGACCCAGTACTTC. It encodes CASSGLGTIEETQYF.

This clonotype is medium-sized by share. This sequence joins TRBV7-8 and TRBJ1-2; 7 nucleotides agree with TRBD1. Trimming removed 5 bases from V and 5 bases from J; junction bases left unmatched: 5. The CDR3 has 13 residues. In germline, CDR1 is SGHVS, CDR2 FQNEAQ. The CDR3 sequence is CASSPDRPYGYTF. Here the CDR3 DNA reads TGTGCCAGCAGCCCGGACAGGCCTTATGGCTACACCTTC.

This clonotype occurred a few times. V gene TRBV4-1 combines with J gene TRBJ1-1; 10 nucleotides match TRBD1. This CDR3 has 14 residues. The V segment lost 4 bases and the J segment 3 bases; nucleotides outside the gene matches: 2. The germline V gene encodes CDR1 MGHRA and CDR2 YSYEKL. As DNA, the CDR3 is TGCGCCAGCAGCCTCGGGACAGGGGACACTGAAGCTTTCTTT. It is translated as CASSLGTGDTEAFF.

In its sample, this clonotype was seen many times. This chain uses TRBV7-2 with TRBJ2-7, with D perhaps assigned TRBD1 or TRBD2 (7 bases each). Germline V CDR1 and CDR2: SGHTA, FQGNSA. The CDR3 extends over 16 amino acids. The V end was cut by 5 bases, the J end by 2 bases, with 19 bases between. The CDR3: CASSATGQGGAYEQYF. The DNA for the CDR3 is TGTGCCAGCAGCGCCACGGGGCAGGGGGGGGCCTACGAGCAGTACTTC.

The chain carries TRBV7-9 and TRBJ2-1; TRBD1 matches 7 bases. Trimming cost V 4 bases and J 4 bases; bases outside gene matches: 10. Germline assignment: CDR1 SEHNR and CDR2 FQNEAQ (reference sequence). This CDR3 is 16 amino acids long. The CDR3 DNA reads as TGTGCCAGCAGCTCTTACTCCCGGGACAGATACAATGAGCAGTTCTTC. Encoded protein: CASSSYSRDRYNEQFF.

The table lists this clonotype with a few counts. The CDR3 DNA reads TGTGCCAGCTCACAGGGAATAGGAGATCAGCCCCAGCATTTT. This encodes CASSQGIGDQPQHF. V usage is TRBV18 and J usage is TRBJ1-5; D remains ambiguous. V lost 4 bases, J lost 5 bases, and 12 bases lay in between. There are 14 residues in the CDR3. Germline CDR1 is KGHSH and CDR2 is LQKENI.

This sequence joins TRBV6-6 and TRBJ2-5; 7 positions agree with TRBD1. Unmatched junction bases numbered 3, after V lost 0 bases and J lost 2 bases. Germline V gene data show CDR1 as MNHNY and CDR2 as SVGAGI (reference sequence). The CDR3 is made up of 15 amino acids. The CDR3 sequence: CASSYSRDRQETQYF. The CDR3 DNA reads TGTGCCAGCAGTTACTCGAGGGACAGACAAGAGACCCAGTACTTC.

In regard to this clonotype: Being one base from a much bigger clone, this may be a read error. J is TRBJ2-6 and V is TRBV7-6, with D perhaps TRBD2 (5 bases). CDR3 length: 16 amino acids. Looked up from germline, CDR1 is SGHVS and CDR2 is FNYEAQ. In DNA form, the CDR3 reads TGTACCAGCAGCTTGGAAATGGAGGATGGGGCCAACGTCCTGACTTTC. This encodes CTSSLEMEDGANVLTF.

This clonotype was counted many times. The rearrangement links TRBV5-4 to TRBJ2-1; TRBD2 agrees at 8 bases. The CDR3 has 16 amino acids. V dropped 4 bases and J dropped 10; count of bases not matched to a gene: 16. CDR1 is SGHNT and CDR2 is YYREEE in the germline V gene (reference sequence). The DNA for the CDR3 is TGTGCCAGCAGCCTGCCGGGCCAGCGGGGGTCCGGGGAGCAGTTCTTC. This encodes CASSLPGQRGSGEQFF.

This clonotype was seen only once. The chain uses TRBV5-4 and TRBJ2-7; no clear D gene. Germline lookup yields CDR1 SGHNT and CDR2 YYREEE (reference sequence). This CDR3 is 15 amino acids long. Trimming removed 6 bases from V and 3 bases from J, with 19 bases in between. CDR3 sequence: CASTKSPGPDYEQYF. The DNA for the CDR3 is TGTGCCAGCACCAAAAGCCCGGGTCCCGACTACGAGCAGTACTTC.

This clonotype was counted only a few times. This chain uses TRBV7-2 with TRBJ2-7; 10 nucleotides line up with TRBD1. V shed 7 bases and J 6 bases; nucleotides not matched to a gene: 9. The CDR3 is 14 residues long. Germline values: CDR1 SGHTA, CDR2 FQGNSA. Written as DNA, the CDR3 is TGTGCCAGCACCCGACAGGGGGCGCGGAGCGAGCAGTACTTC. It specifies CASTRQGARSEQYF.

In its sample, this clonotype was seen a few times. The V call is TRBV28, the J call TRBJ2-3; 7 bases match TRBD1. The CDR3 totals 12 residues. V gave up 10 bases and J gave up 1 base; unmatched junction bases: 2. Per the germline V gene, CDR1 is MDHEN and CDR2 is SYDVKM. The CDR3 is CATGTGTDTQYF. The CDR3 nucleotides read TGTGCCACCGGGACAGGCACAGATACGCAGTATTTT.

The sample holds many counts of this clonotype. The gene calls are TRBV7-2 and TRBJ2-3; D gene uncertain. CDR1 SGHTA and CDR2 FQGNSA come from the germline V gene. Trimming shortened V by 5 bases and J by 3 bases, and 6 bases separated the two germline ends. The CDR3 extends over 12 amino acids. Written as DNA, the CDR3 is TGTGCCAGCAGCACCTTTACAGATACGCAGTATTTT. Amino acid sequence: CASSTFTDTQYF. Complete variable domain (other parts from reference TRBV7-2 and TRBJ2-3): GAGVSQSPSNKVTEKGKDVELRCDPISGHTALYWYRQSLGQGLEFLIYFQGNSAPDKSGLPSDRFSAERTGGSVSTLTIQRTQQEDSAVYLCASSTFTDTQYFGPGTRLTVL.

This clonotype was counted a few times. CDR3 protein: CASSNSLGGAEAFF. CDR3 DNA: TGTGCCAGTAGCAATAGTCTGGGTGGGGCTGAAGCTTTCTTT. The chain uses TRBV19 and TRBJ1-1, with D unresolved. The CDR3 has 14 amino acids. The germline V gene has CDR1 LNHDA and CDR2 SQIVND (reference sequence). Trimming removed 6 bases from V and 6 bases from J, with 17 bases in between.

This clonotype occurred a few times. The chain has TRBV29-1 and TRBJ1-2, with D maybe TRBD1 (6 bases). The V end lost 7 bases, the J end lost 0 bases, and 15 bases lay between the germline ends. The germline CDR1 and CDR2 sequences are SQVTM and ANQGSEA. The length of the CDR3 is 14 residues. The CDR3 DNA follows: TGCAGCGCTGGAAGGGGGAAGTCTAACTATGGCTACACCTTC. Protein sequence: CSAGRGKSNYGYTF.

This rearrangement joins TRBV20-1 to TRBJ1-4, with TRBD1 matching over 7 bases. Losses at the gene ends were 6 bases for V and 5 bases for J; bases not matched to a gene: 12. Germline CDR1 and CDR2: DFQATT and SNEGSKA (reference sequence). This CDR3 contains 15 residues. CDR3 in DNA: TGCAGTGCAACTCAATCGGGACAGAAAAATGAAAAACTGTTTTTT. Encoded protein: CSATQSGQKNEKLFF.

The sample holds many counts of this clonotype. The gene calls are TRBV12-5 and TRBJ2-1; possibly TRBD1 or TRBD2 for D (5 bases each). V lost 3 bases and J 8 bases, leaving 14 bases between the germline ends. The germline CDR1 and CDR2 sequences are LGHNT and FRNRAP. CDR3 length: 14 amino acids. Written as DNA, the CDR3 is TGTGCTAGTGGTTTCGGGATAAGGGGATATGAGCAGTTCTTC. Its translation is CASGFGIRGYEQFF.

V gene TRBV12-3 or TRBV12-4 combines with J gene TRBJ2-7; the D gene could be TRBD1 or TRBD2 (5 bases each). Trimming removed 6 bases at V and 7 bases at J, with 16 bases between. The CDR3 is made up of 13 amino acids. The CDR3 loop reads CASSFGTTWEQYF. CDR3 bases: TGTGCCAGCAGCTTTGGGACGACCTGGGAGCAGTACTTC.

In its sample, this clonotype was seen a few times. The gene calls are TRBV6-2 or TRBV6-3 and TRBJ2-7, with D unresolved. Trimming cost V 3 bases and J 2 bases, with 11 bases left between them. Germline loops: CDR1 MNHEY, CDR2 SVGEGT. The CDR3 has 14 amino acids. The CDR3 DNA is TGTGCCAGCAGTTATGGAAGAGGTCCCTACGAGCAGTACTTC. Its translation: CASSYGRGPYEQYF.

This clonotype showed up many times. This chain connects TRBV7-3 to TRBJ2-1; 10 bases are shared with TRBD2. Losses at the gene ends were 3 bases for V and 13 bases for J; bases not matched to a gene: 3. The CDR3 is made up of 12 amino acids. Germline CDR1 SGHTA, CDR2 FQGTGA. The CDR3 is CASSFSGGHQFF. The DNA for the CDR3 is TGTGCCAGCAGCTTTAGCGGGGGGCACCAGTTCTTC.

There are many counts of this clonotype. The J gene is TRBJ1-2, the V gene TRBV6-5; 7 nucleotides line up with TRBD1. The V gene end was trimmed by 6 bases and the J gene end by 0 bases; junction bases not matched to a gene: 7. The germline V gene encodes CDR1 MNHEY and CDR2 SVGAGI. This CDR3 spans 15 amino acids. CDR3 protein: CASRSPGQTNYGYTF. The CDR3 region has the DNA TGTGCCAGCAGATCCCCGGGACAGACTAACTATGGCTACACCTTC.

This clonotype came up many times. The V and J genes are TRBV7-2 and TRBJ1-3, with D unresolved. The CDR3 covers 17 residues. The V and J ends lost 1 base and 0 bases respectively, with 13 bases between them. Germline-derived CDR1 and CDR2 are SGHTA and FQGNSA. The CDR3, as DNA: TGTGCCAGCAGCTTAGGAGTACCCATCACCTCTGGAAACACCATATATTTT. Protein product: CASSLGVPITSGNTIYF.

V and J are TRBV28 and TRBJ1-6, with 11 nucleotides matching TRBD1. This CDR3 is 18 amino acids long. Germline CDR1 and CDR2: MDHEN and SYDVKM. V lost 3 bases, J lost 4 bases, and 8 bases stayed unmatched. Here the CDR3 DNA reads TGTGCCAGCAGTTTGGGGACAGGGGGAGTGTTATATAATTCACCCCTCCACTTT. Protein: CASSLGTGGVLYNSPLHF.

The chain uses TRBV20-1 and TRBJ1-5; tentative D call: TRBD1 (5 bases). The V gene's germline CDR1 is DFQATT and CDR2 SNEGSKA (reference sequence). This CDR3 is 12 amino acids long. The V and J ends lost 3 bases and 5 bases respectively, with 8 bases between them. The CDR3, as DNA: TGCAGTGCTAGGCAGGGAGATCAGCCCCAGCATTTT. Encoded protein: CSARQGDQPQHF.

This clonotype was detected ten times or more. The chain employs TRBV7-2 and TRBJ2-5, with D uncertain. The CDR3 extends over 13 amino acids. Germline CDR1 SGHTA, CDR2 FQGNSA. The V end lost 6 bases, the J end lost 5 bases, and 13 bases lay between the germline ends. The CDR3 coding sequence is TGTGCCAGCAGGCGGCCGCCCGCGGAGACCCAGTACTTC. Protein: CASRRPPAETQYF.